The sequence of this TCR beta chain was determined in a study of T cells in Graves' hyperthyroidism and ophthalmopathy. Germline lookup yields CDR1 MNHNS and CDR2 SASEGT. The CDR3 is 15 residues long. J lost 5 bases, V lost 6 bases, and 12 bases had no gene match. TCR beta CDR3 regions were amplified from RNA transcripts. The TCR CDR3 was amplified in a first-round RT-PCR using the HTBI primer set. Using its own MiXCR run on the multiplex PCR reads, TCRdb lists one record per CDR3 protein. This sample carries under 700,000 distinct CDR3 sequences, around 15% of them seen once, and the ten largest clones take about 17%.

The TCR sequence derives from a woman aged 18 to 35 with Graves' hyperthyroidism. The sample consisted of blood. The J gene is TRBJ2-7, the V gene TRBV6-1; 8 nucleotides align to TRBD1. This CDR3 is CASSFRTGLSNEQYF. The DNA of the CDR3 is TGTGCCAGCAGCTTTAGGACAGGGTTGTCAAACGAGCAGTACTTC.